Presented here are 16 T cell receptor beta chains from one specimen sequenced in a study of T cells after posttransplantation cyclophosphamide. The method was immunoSEQ multiplex PCR; TCRdb's version includes in-frame clones alone and lacks a portion of them. The table records roughly 21,000 clones, roughly 98% of them present only once. Sequenced material: naive CD8+ T cells sorted from PBMCs. These receptor sequences come from a middle-aged man in good health, CMV-negative, and a related stem cell transplant donor.

The chain couples TRBV5-5 to TRBJ2-5; D perhaps matches TRBD1 (5 bases). The CDR3 sequence is 14 residues long. Trimming stripped 4 bases from V and 2 bases from J, with 12 bases between. CDR1 is SGHKS and CDR2 is YYEKEE in the germline V gene (reference sequence). The CDR3, as DNA: TGTGCCAGCAGCCCCGTAGGGGTGCAAGAGACCCAGTACTTC. It translates to CASSPVGVQETQYF.

The chain employs TRBV6-1 and TRBJ2-1, with unresolved D. The CDR3 spans 15 residues. The V gene lost 1 base and the J gene lost 4 bases, with 11 bases spanning the gap. Germline V CDR1 and CDR2: MNHNS, SASEGT. The CDR3 protein is CASSEEPSKYNEQFF. The CDR3 coding sequence is TGTGCCAGCAGTGAAGAGCCATCCAAGTACAATGAGCAGTTCTTC.

The CDR3 DNA is TGTGCCAGCAGCGTAGAAACAGGGGTGGATGGCACCGGGGAGCTGTTTTTT. Amino acids: CASSVETGVDGTGELFF. The chain uses TRBV9 and TRBJ2-2; TRBD1 agrees at 7 bases. V dropped 0 bases and J dropped 4; count of bases not matched to a gene: 9. The germline CDR1 and CDR2 sequences are SGDLS and YYNGEE. CDR3 length equals 17 residues.

This rearrangement joins TRBV27 to TRBJ2-1; maybe TRBD1 (7 bases). Germline lookup yields CDR1 MNHEY and CDR2 SMNVEV (reference sequence). The CDR3 has 19 amino acids. Between the trimmed V and J ends, which lost 2 bases and 3 bases, there was a span of 23 bases. CDR3 coding DNA: TGTGCCAGCAGTTTAGGGTTGGGGGGCCGGGACAGAGACTACAATGAGCAGTTCTTC. It encodes CASSLGLGGRDRDYNEQFF.

The J gene is TRBJ2-3, the V gene TRBV13; 9 bases agree with TRBD2. The V gene's germline CDR1 is PRHDT and CDR2 FYEKMQ (reference sequence). J gave up 5 bases and V 5 bases, and 8 bases lay outside the gene matches. This CDR3 has 15 amino acids. The CDR3 DNA sequence: TGTGCCAGCAGCGACAATAGCGGGAGTGGAGATACGCAGTATTTT. Its protein product is CASSDNSGSGDTQYF. Combining the CDR3 with reference TRBV13 and TRBJ2-3 gives the whole variable domain AAGVIQSPRHLIKEKRETATLKCYPIPRHDTVYWYQQGPGQDPQFLISFYEKMQSDKGSIPDRFSAQQFSDYHSELNMSSLELGDSALYFCASSDNSGSGDTQYFGPGTRLTVL.

The chain has TRBV4-3 and TRBJ2-7, with a weak D call TRBD2 (5 bases). The CDR3 has 15 residues. Trimming took 0 bases from V and 2 from J, leaving 11 bases between them. The germline V gene has CDR1 LGHNA and CDR2 YSLEER. CDR3 sequence reads: CASSQDHTRAYEQYF. The CDR3 DNA sequence: TGCGCCAGCAGCCAAGATCACACTAGAGCCTACGAGCAGTACTTC.

V and J are TRBV28 and TRBJ1-3, with D possibly TRBD1 on 6 matching bases. Per the germline V gene, CDR1 is MDHEN and CDR2 is SYDVKM. The CDR3 sequence is 13 residues long. The V end was cut by 10 bases, the J end by 4 bases, with 14 bases between. The CDR3 nucleotides read TGTGCCACACAAACAGGGACAGGAAACACCATATATTTT. This gives the protein CATQTGTGNTIYF.

The genes are TRBV29-1 and TRBJ1-2; perhaps TRBD1 as D (6 bases). This CDR3 has 11 residues. Germline V gives CDR1 SQVTM, CDR2 ANQGSEA. CDR3 in amino acids: CSATGSHGYTF. As DNA, the CDR3 is TGCAGTGCCACAGGGAGCCATGGCTACACCTTC.

This chain uses TRBV28 with TRBJ2-1; 12 nucleotides match TRBD2. With 6 bases clipped from V and 8 bases from J, the junction kept 5 bases outside the gene matches. CDR3 length equals 14 residues. The V gene's germline CDR1 is MDHEN and CDR2 SYDVKM. CDR3 DNA: TGTGCCAGCAGGACTAGCGGGAGTTTCGATGAGCAGTTCTTC. Amino acids: CASRTSGSFDEQFF.

The genes are TRBV27 and TRBJ2-1; 9 bases agree with TRBD1. CDR3 length: 16 residues. The germline gives CDR1 MNHEY, CDR2 SMNVEV (reference sequence). Germline trimming cut 3 bases from V and 0 bases from J; bases unmatched to any gene: 3. The CDR3 DNA sequence: TGTGCCAGCAGTTTGAGGACAGGGGACTCCTACAATGAGCAGTTCTTC. Its protein is CASSLRTGDSYNEQFF.

The chain is built from TRBV7-8 and TRBJ2-3, with 7 positions matching TRBD2. In germline, CDR1 is SGHVS, CDR2 FQNEAQ. The V and J ends lost 4 bases and 4 bases, in that order; junction bases with no gene match: 8. This CDR3 spans 15 amino acids. The CDR3 loop reads CASSSGLGLPDTQYF. The CDR3 nucleotides are TGTGCCAGCAGCTCCGGACTAGGTCTGCCAGATACGCAGTATTTT.

The chain couples TRBV19 to TRBJ2-7, with TRBD1 matching 8 bases. The CDR3 length is 14 residues. J was trimmed by 3 bases and V by 4 bases; bases with no gene match: 5. CDR1 is LNHDA, CDR2 SQIVND, per germline (reference sequence). In DNA, the CDR3 is TGTGCCAGTAGTAGACAGGGGCGTAACTACGAGCAGTACTTC. This encodes CASSRQGRNYEQYF.

V is TRBV27 and J is TRBJ1-5; 7 bases align to TRBD1. TRBJ2-3 matches the DNA end more closely, so the J call is doubtful. The CDR3 is 15 residues long. Germline CDR1 MNHEY, CDR2 SMNVEV (reference sequence). The CDR3 loop reads CASSRQGHSNQPQYF. The CDR3 DNA reads as TGTGCCAGCAGTAGACAGGGACATAGCAATCAGCCCCAGTATTTT.

V usage is TRBV4-1 and J usage is TRBJ2-7; 9 bases agree with TRBD2. The CDR3 spans 14 residues. Germline trimming cut 1 base from V and 2 bases from J; bases unmatched to any gene: 0. Germline V gene lookup returns CDR1 MGHRA and CDR2 YSYEKL. The chain's CDR3 is CASSQVAGAYEQYF. The CDR3 nucleotides read TGCGCCAGCAGCCAAGTAGCGGGGGCCTACGAGCAGTACTTC.

DNA of the CDR3: TGTGCCAGCAGTTCCATCAGCTCCTACGAGCAGTACTTC. The encoded protein is CASSSISSYEQYF. This sequence joins TRBV27 and TRBJ2-7, with D unclear. V was cut by 4 bases and J by 0 bases, with 7 bases left in between. This CDR3 spans 13 amino acids. Germline loops: CDR1 MNHEY, CDR2 SMNVEV (reference sequence).

The CDR3 region has the DNA TGTGCCAGCAGTGATGAGCGGGTCGACCAGCCCCAGCATTTT. Its translation is CASSDERVDQPQHF. The V and J genes are TRBV2 and TRBJ1-5; the D is unclear. This CDR3 region has 14 residues. Trimming removed 3 bases from V and 7 bases from J, with 13 bases in between. Germline CDR1 and CDR2: SNHLY and FYNNEI.